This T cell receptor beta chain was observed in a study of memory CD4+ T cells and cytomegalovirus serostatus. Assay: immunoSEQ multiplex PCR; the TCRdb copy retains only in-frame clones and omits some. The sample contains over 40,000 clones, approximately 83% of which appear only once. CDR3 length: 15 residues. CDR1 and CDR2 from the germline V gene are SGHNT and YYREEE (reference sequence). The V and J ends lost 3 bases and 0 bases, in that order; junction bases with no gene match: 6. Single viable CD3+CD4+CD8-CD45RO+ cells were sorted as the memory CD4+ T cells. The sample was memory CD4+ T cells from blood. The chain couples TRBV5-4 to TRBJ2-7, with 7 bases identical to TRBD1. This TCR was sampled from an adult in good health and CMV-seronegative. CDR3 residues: CASSSRQGTSYEQYF. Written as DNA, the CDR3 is TGTGCCAGCAGCTCACGACAGGGTACCTCCTACGAGCAGTACTTC.